The entry below describes one T cell receptor beta chain. V was shortened by 2 bases and J by 2 bases, with 9 bases between the two germline ends. Germline CDR1 and CDR2: KGHDR and SFDVKD. The length of the CDR3 is 14 residues. The data are from a study of identical twins. Using its own MiXCR run on the 5' RACE reads, TCRdb lists one record per CDR3 protein. The sample yields roughly 1.6 million distinct CDR3 sequences, roughly a third seen once. The sequence came from a newborn girl in good health. Sequenced: cord blood. This chain connects TRBV24-1 to TRBJ2-7; no clear D gene. CDR3 coding DNA: TGTGCCACCAGTGATTCCCAGAGCCCCTACGAGCAGTACTTC. It is translated as CATSDSQSPYEQYF.